This T cell receptor (beta chain) derives from a study of regulatory T cells. The CDR3 extends over 14 amino acids. V lost 5 bases to trimming and J lost 7 bases; unmatched junction nucleotides: 11. CDR1 SGHRS and CDR2 YFSETQ come from the germline V gene. Primers: 52 TRBV forward and 13 TRBJ reverse. Assay used: immunoSEQ multiplex PCR; TCRdb lists only in-frame clones, some missing. The sample holds approximately 29,000 clones, 93% seen once. General study results and limits: Hydrophobic residues at CDR3 positions 6 and 7 were enriched in conventional CD4+ T cells of CD3G-deficient patients. Patient repertoires had restricted TRB V-J pairs and skewed V and J usage, most in Tregs.

Regarding this clone: Its target is not known.

The chain joins TRBV5-1 to TRBJ1-2; TRBD1 matches at 7 bases. Sequenced input: conventional CD4+ T cells sorted from blood. This TCR was sampled from a child aged 2-9 years with CD3G deficiency. The CDR3 nucleotides read TGCGCCAGCAGTCGCCTCGGGACAGAGAGTGGCTACACCTTC. Translated, it gives CASSRLGTESGYTF.